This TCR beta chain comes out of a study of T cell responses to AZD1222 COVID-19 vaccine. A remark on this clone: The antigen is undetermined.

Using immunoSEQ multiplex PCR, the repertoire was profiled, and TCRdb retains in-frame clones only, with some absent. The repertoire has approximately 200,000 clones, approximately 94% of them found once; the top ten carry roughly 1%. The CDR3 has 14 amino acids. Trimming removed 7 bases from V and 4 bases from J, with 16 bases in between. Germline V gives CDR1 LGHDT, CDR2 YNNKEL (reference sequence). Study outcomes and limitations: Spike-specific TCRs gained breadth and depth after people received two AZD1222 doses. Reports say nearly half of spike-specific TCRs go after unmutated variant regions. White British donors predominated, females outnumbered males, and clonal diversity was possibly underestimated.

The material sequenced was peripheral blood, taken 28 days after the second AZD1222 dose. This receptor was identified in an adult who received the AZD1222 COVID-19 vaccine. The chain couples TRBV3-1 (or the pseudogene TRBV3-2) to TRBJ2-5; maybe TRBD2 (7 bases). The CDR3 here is CASMAYGGLETQYF. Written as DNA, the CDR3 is TGTGCCAGCATGGCATACGGGGGGCTAGAGACCCAGTACTTC.